Below are 21 T cell receptor beta chains sequenced from a single sample in a study of T cells after yellow fever vaccination. Each CDR3 protein gets one entry after TCRdb re-called the 5' RACE reads with MiXCR. The sample contains 150,000 to 200,000 distinct CDR3 sequences, over 7% of which appear only once. This sample comprised CD8+ T cells sorted from PBMCs, obtained 45 days after the yellow fever booster vaccination. These receptors were obtained from a man younger than 35 who received the YFV17D yellow fever vaccine.

This clonotype has at least ten counts. The rearrangement uses TRBV6-4 and TRBJ2-1; TRBD2 might be the D (5 bases). Germline V gene data show CDR1 as MRHNA and CDR2 as SNTAGT. The CDR3 covers 14 residues. V lost 3 bases, J lost 4 bases, and 10 bases lay in between. The CDR3 sequence is CASSEGSLYNEQFF. CDR3 DNA sequence: TGTGCCAGCAGTGAAGGGAGTTTATACAATGAGCAGTTCTTC.

J is TRBJ2-7 and V is TRBV11-2; D is unresolved. Trimming left V 3 bases short and J 3 bases short, with 9 bases between. CDR3 size: 13 residues. Looked up from germline, CDR1 is SGHAT and CDR2 is FQNNGV. The CDR3 bases are TGTGCCAGCAGCTTCGGGTCCGTCTACGAGCAGTACTTC. This sequence encodes CASSFGSVYEQYF.

This clonotype has a handful of counts. This chain's CDR3 is CASSLDSMNTEAFF. For the CDR3, the DNA is TGTGCCAGCAGCTTAGACAGTATGAACACTGAAGCTTTCTTT. The chain is built from TRBV7-2 and TRBJ1-1; D remains ambiguous. Trimming cost V 1 base and J 0 bases, with 6 bases left between them. The CDR3 loop spans 14 amino acids. CDR1 SGHTA and CDR2 FQGNSA come from the germline V gene. Using reference TRBV7-2 and TRBJ1-1 for the parts outside the CDR3, the full variable domain is GAGVSQSPSNKVTEKGKDVELRCDPISGHTALYWYRQSLGQGLEFLIYFQGNSAPDKSGLPSDRFSAERTGGSVSTLTIQRTQQEDSAVYLCASSLDSMNTEAFFGQGTRLTVV.

The chain carries TRBV15 and TRBJ1-6; D remains ambiguous. CDR1 is LNHNV and CDR2 is YYDKDF in the germline V gene (reference sequence). The CDR3 sequence is 12 residues long. V shed 6 bases and J shed 6 bases, with 6 bases lying between them. Here the CDR3 reads CATSEVNSPLHF. DNA of the CDR3: TGTGCCACCAGTGAGGTTAATTCACCCCTCCACTTT.

This clonotype has more than one count but fewer than ten. The chain has TRBV9 and TRBJ1-1; D ambiguous. V shed 4 bases and J shed 3 bases, with 13 bases lying between them. The germline V gene has CDR1 SGDLS and CDR2 YYNGEE. The CDR3 spans 14 residues. The DNA of the CDR3 is TGTGCCAGCAGCCCAGTAGGGTCGGACACTGAAGCTTTCTTT. Amino acid sequence: CASSPVGSDTEAFF.

The chain couples TRBV12-3 or TRBV12-4 to TRBJ2-7; D is unclear. The CDR3 loop spans 13 amino acids. The germline V and J ends were trimmed by 5 bases and 5 bases, with 13 bases remaining between them. This CDR3 reads CASSPDVMDEQYV. CDR3 bases: TGTGCCAGCAGTCCGGACGTTATGGACGAGCAGTACGTC.

This chain connects TRBV20-1 to TRBJ2-7; D is ambiguous. Trimming took 3 bases from V and 0 from J, leaving 6 bases between them. The CDR3 runs to 12 residues. Germline loops: CDR1 DFQATT, CDR2 SNEGSKA (reference sequence). CDR3 sequence reads: CSARDISYEQYF. In nucleotides, the CDR3 is TGCAGTGCTAGGGATATCTCCTACGAGCAGTACTTC.

This clonotype showed up just a few times. This chain joins TRBV4-1 and TRBJ1-2; tentatively, D is TRBD1 (6 bases). Germline V lookup: CDR1 MGHRA, CDR2 YSYEKL. CDR3 size: 14 residues. Trimming cost V 3 bases and J 1 base, with 9 bases left between them. CDR3 coding DNA: TGCGCCAGCAGCCACCAGGGGATTAACTATGGCTACACCTTC. Residues: CASSHQGINYGYTF.

The rearrangement uses TRBV29-1 and TRBJ2-7; D may match TRBD1 or TRBD2 (5 bases each). V was pared by 1 base and J by 5 bases, with 18 bases between. In germline, CDR1 is SQVTM, CDR2 ANQGSEA. The CDR3 sequence is 15 residues long. DNA of the CDR3: TGCAGCGTTGAAGGGGGACGGGGTGCTCAACACGAGCAGTACTTC. This sequence encodes CSVEGGRGAQHEQYF.

The gene calls are TRBV7-8 and TRBJ2-2; TRBD1 matches at 9 bases. This CDR3 comprises 15 residues. Germline V lookup: CDR1 SGHVS, CDR2 FQNEAQ. Unmatched junction bases numbered 10, after V lost 10 bases and J lost 4 bases. The DNA for the CDR3 is TGTGCCACACCCCGAGGACAGGGGAGCACCGGGGAGCTGTTTTTT. The encoded protein is CATPRGQGSTGELFF.

This clonotype was seen many times. V is TRBV7-2 and J is TRBJ2-7; 9 bases line up with TRBD1. The CDR3 runs 14 residues. From germline, CDR1 is SGHTA and CDR2 FQGNSA. The J segment lost 6 bases and the V segment lost 5 bases, leaving 8 bases of the junction unmatched. CDR3 sequence: CASSLMGQGSEQYF. The CDR3 DNA reads TGTGCCAGCAGCCTAATGGGACAGGGAAGCGAGCAGTACTTC.

The chain has TRBV6-5 and TRBJ2-3; TRBD2 agrees at 8 bases. The CDR3 totals 16 residues. Trimming cost V 10 bases and J 1 base; bases outside gene matches: 13. Germline V CDR1 and CDR2: MNHEY, SVGAGI. CDR3 loop: CATHARRGARTDTQYF. The CDR3, as DNA: TGTGCCACCCACGCACGGCGGGGGGCCCGCACAGATACGCAGTATTTT.

The sample holds many counts of this clonotype. The rearrangement uses TRBV29-1 and TRBJ2-5; D perhaps matches TRBD1 (5 bases). The CDR3 contains 14 residues. Deletions cut 4 bases from V and 4 bases from J, with 16 bases between. Looked up from germline, CDR1 is SQVTM and CDR2 is ANQGSEA. CDR3 sequence: CSVGALGQGETQYF. The CDR3 nucleotides read TGCAGCGTTGGGGCACTCGGGCAGGGAGAGACCCAGTACTTC. The variable domain in full, completed from reference TRBV29-1 and TRBJ2-5, reads SAVISQKPSRDICQRGTSLTIQCQVDSQVTMMFWYRQQPGQSLTLIATANQGSEATYESGFVIDKFPISRPNLTFSTLTVSNMSPEDSSIYLCSVGALGQGETQYFGPGTRLLVL.

This clonotype was counted only a few times. The CDR3 DNA sequence: TGCGCCAGCAGCCAGATTACAGGGTTTGAAGAGACCCAGTACTTC. Its translation: CASSQITGFEETQYF. This chain joins TRBV4-1 and TRBJ2-5; possible D gene TRBD1, 6 bases. V was pared by 3 bases and J by 3 bases, with 14 bases between. This CDR3 is 15 amino acids long. Germline assignment: CDR1 MGHRA and CDR2 YSYEKL.

This chain joins TRBV4-3 and TRBJ2-2; the match to TRBD2 covers 12 bases. This CDR3 is 17 amino acids long. Germline assignment: CDR1 LGHNA and CDR2 YSLEER. Trimming cost V 0 bases and J 5 bases; bases outside gene matches: 4. CDR3 amino acids: CASSQDPSGGVTGELFF. CDR3 bases: TGCGCCAGCAGCCAAGACCCTAGCGGGGGGGTGACCGGGGAGCTGTTTTTT.

This clonotype was observed many times. V and J are TRBV7-8 and TRBJ2-1; 12 positions match TRBD2. Germline trimming cut 4 bases from V and 5 bases from J; bases unmatched to any gene: 6. Germline lookup yields CDR1 SGHVS and CDR2 FQNEAQ. The CDR3 is made up of 16 amino acids. The CDR3 here is CASSSWTSGDHNEQFF. The CDR3 bases are TGTGCCAGCAGCTCCTGGACTAGCGGGGACCACAATGAGCAGTTCTTC.

The sample holds many counts of this clonotype. The V gene is TRBV7-9, the J gene TRBJ1-4; weak D call: TRBD1 (5 bases). This CDR3 has 14 amino acids. V was shortened by 5 bases and J by 7 bases, with 14 bases between the two germline ends. From germline, CDR1 is SEHNR and CDR2 FQNEAQ (reference sequence). As DNA, the CDR3 is TGTGCCAGCAGCCTGGGGCCTTTGGGTGAAAAACTGTTTTTT. This translates into CASSLGPLGEKLFF.

This clonotype has a handful of counts. The chain is built from TRBV7-9 and TRBJ2-5; D remains unclear. CDR3 length: 16 residues. Trimming removed 1 base from V and 3 bases from J, with 15 bases in between. CDR1 and CDR2 (germline): SEHNR, FQNEAQ (reference sequence). The CDR3 loop reads CASSLGVMLGKETQYF. CDR3 nucleotide sequence: TGTGCCAGCAGCTTAGGGGTGATGCTGGGGAAAGAGACCCAGTACTTC.

At least ten counts were recorded for this clonotype. This chain uses TRBV3-1 with TRBJ2-1, with D uncertain. Per germline, CDR1 LGHDT and CDR2 YNNKEL (reference sequence). The CDR3 totals 13 residues. Trimming cost V 1 base and J 6 bases, with 7 bases left between them. In DNA form, the CDR3 reads TGTGCCAGCAGCCAAGGCCTCCTCAATGAGCAGTTCTTC. This gives the protein CASSQGLLNEQFF.

This clonotype was seen a few times. This sequence joins TRBV4-1 and TRBJ2-5; possible D gene TRBD1, 6 bases. The CDR3 spans 15 residues. Trimming left V 1 base short and J 4 bases short, with 13 bases between. From germline, CDR1 is MGHRA and CDR2 YSYEKL. The CDR3, as DNA: TGCGCCAGCAGCCAAGTGGGACAAGGGCGAGAGACCCAGTACTTC. Translating it yields CASSQVGQGRETQYF.

J is TRBJ2-5 and V is TRBV28; TRBD1 matches at 8 bases. Germline-derived CDR1 and CDR2 are MDHEN and SYDVKM. The junction had 11 bases not matched to a gene; V was cut back by 1 base and J by 7 bases. The CDR3 runs 16 residues. CDR3 DNA: TGTGCCAGCAGTTTATCTCCGACAGGGGCTACCGGGACCCAGTACTTC. Amino acid sequence: CASSLSPTGATGTQYF.